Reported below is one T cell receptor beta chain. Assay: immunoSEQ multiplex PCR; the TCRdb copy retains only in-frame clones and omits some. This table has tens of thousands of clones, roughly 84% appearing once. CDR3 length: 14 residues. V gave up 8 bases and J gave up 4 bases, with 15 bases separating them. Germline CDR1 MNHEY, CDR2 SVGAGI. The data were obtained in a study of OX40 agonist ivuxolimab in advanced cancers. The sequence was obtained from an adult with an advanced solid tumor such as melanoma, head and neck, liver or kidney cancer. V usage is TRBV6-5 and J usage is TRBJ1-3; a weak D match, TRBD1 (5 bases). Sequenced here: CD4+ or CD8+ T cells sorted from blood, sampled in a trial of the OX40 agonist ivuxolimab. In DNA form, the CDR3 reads TGTGCCAGCGGGACCGTCTTAGGGGGAAACACCATATATTTT. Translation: CASGTVLGGNTIYF.